These T cell receptor beta chains were read from a single sample in a study of blood T cell repertoires in COVID-19. The protocol was immunoSEQ multiplex PCR, while the TCRdb copy is restricted to in-frame clones and leaves out a portion. The repertoire holds 120,000 or so clones, with 85% as singletons. Source material: peripheral blood. All receptors come from a man older than 75 with active or convalescent COVID-19. CDR3s include the opening cysteine and the closing phenylalanine or tryptophan. Fields, in order: J gene, clone size, V gene, CDR3 protein. The listing skips clone size in some rows; elsewhere it reads once, few, many or a size class.

J gene: TRBJ2-7
clone size: -
V gene: TRBV13
CDR3 protein: CASSLTGSNYEQYF

J gene: TRBJ1-5
clone size: -
V gene: TRBV10-3
CDR3 protein: CAISQGSNQPQHF

J gene: TRBJ1-1
clone size: -
V gene: TRBV27
CDR3 protein: CASSLSGLNTEAFF

J gene: TRBJ2-1
clone size: many
V gene: TRBV5-1
CDR3 protein: CASSTGQGSGFSEQFF

J gene: TRBJ2-7
clone size: -
V gene: TRBV5-4
CDR3 protein: CASSRPGTGINEQYF

J gene: TRBJ2-7
clone size: -
V gene: TRBV18
CDR3 protein: CASSPAGQTSYEQYF

J gene: TRBJ1-4
clone size: -
V gene: TRBV28
CDR3 protein: CASSSGQYLSLFF

J gene: TRBJ2-5
clone size: -
V gene: TRBV21-1
CDR3 protein: CASSKGEGKETQYF

J gene: TRBJ1-3
clone size: -
V gene: TRBV28
CDR3 protein: CASLPGQPGNTIYF

J gene: TRBJ2-3
clone size: -
V gene: TRBV6-2/TRBV6-3
CDR3 protein: CASSYPTGSGSGADTQYF

J gene: TRBJ1-6
clone size: -
V gene: TRBV15
CDR3 protein: CATSRALGHSPLHF

J gene: TRBJ2-1
clone size: -
V gene: TRBV18
CDR3 protein: CASSSTSNEQFF

J gene: TRBJ1-1
clone size: -
V gene: TRBV6-5
CDR3 protein: CASSSNLNTEAFF

J gene: TRBJ2-3
clone size: -
V gene: TRBV30
CDR3 protein: CAWSKRGRGTDTQYF

J gene: TRBJ2-3
clone size: -
V gene: TRBV9
CDR3 protein: CASSASGYTDTQYF

J gene: TRBJ1-2
clone size: -
V gene: TRBV19
CDR3 protein: CASSPHWGQGTGIHGYTF

J gene: TRBJ1-4
clone size: few
V gene: TRBV6-2/TRBV6-3
CDR3 protein: CASSYSPTREKLFF

J gene: TRBJ1-1
clone size: many
V gene: TRBV21-1
CDR3 protein: CASSKDTENTEAFF

J gene: TRBJ2-7
clone size: few
V gene: TRBV6-1
CDR3 protein: CASSETRPSYEQYF

J gene: TRBJ1-5
clone size: -
V gene: TRBV12-2
CDR3 protein: CASRPDRGSDQPQHF

J gene: TRBJ1-6
clone size: -
V gene: TRBV27
CDR3 protein: CASRGQGNNSPLHF

J gene: TRBJ1-6
clone size: -
V gene: TRBV6-5
CDR3 protein: CASSTFQNSPLHF

J gene: TRBJ1-1
clone size: few
V gene: TRBV6-1
CDR3 protein: CASSERTQNTEAFF

J gene: TRBJ1-3
clone size: -
V gene: TRBV7-2
CDR3 protein: CASSKTRGGFGNTIYF

J gene: TRBJ2-5
clone size: once
V gene: TRBV6-5
CDR3 protein: CASILAGGRGETQYF

J gene: TRBJ2-2
clone size: few
V gene: TRBV3-1/TRBV3-2
CDR3 protein: CASSQTNLNTGELFF

J gene: TRBJ1-5
clone size: -
V gene: TRBV2
CDR3 protein: CASSERGYSNQPQHF

J gene: TRBJ1-3
clone size: once
V gene: TRBV30
CDR3 protein: CAWSVRGRGNTIYF

J gene: TRBJ1-2
clone size: -
V gene: TRBV9
CDR3 protein: CASSTTGGYGYTF

J gene: TRBJ1-1
clone size: -
V gene: TRBV12-3/TRBV12-4
CDR3 protein: CASRGRSAEAFF

J gene: TRBJ1-2
clone size: -
V gene: TRBV30
CDR3 protein: CAWRTTYGYTF

J gene: TRBJ2-7
clone size: -
V gene: TRBV18
CDR3 protein: CASSRGSSYEQYF

J gene: TRBJ2-7
clone size: -
V gene: TRBV7-2
CDR3 protein: CASSLRAGQGRSEQYF

J gene: TRBJ2-1
clone size: few
V gene: TRBV19
CDR3 protein: CASSGSRGRRLEQFF

J gene: TRBJ1-1
clone size: -
V gene: TRBV14
CDR3 protein: CASSQLFPNTEAFF

J gene: TRBJ2-3
clone size: -
V gene: TRBV5-5
CDR3 protein: CASSSGGGTDTQYF

J gene: TRBJ2-2
clone size: -
V gene: TRBV11-2
CDR3 protein: CASSLVLGRGDNTGELFF

J gene: TRBJ2-1
clone size: -
V gene: TRBV2
CDR3 protein: CASSEKGKWNNEQFF

J gene: TRBJ1-5
clone size: -
V gene: TRBV28
CDR3 protein: CASRETNNQPQHF

J gene: TRBJ2-2
clone size: -
V gene: TRBV29-1
CDR3 protein: CSVGRELNTGELFF

J gene: TRBJ2-2
clone size: -
V gene: TRBV28
CDR3 protein: CASMLGGTGGTGELFF

J gene: TRBJ1-4
clone size: -
V gene: TRBV30
CDR3 protein: CAWSRAGGFEKLFF

J gene: TRBJ2-1
clone size: -
V gene: TRBV7-3
CDR3 protein: CASSLAGTGVNSYNEQFF

J gene: TRBJ1-4
clone size: few
V gene: TRBV12-2
CDR3 protein: CASRFSFNTGEKLFF

J gene: TRBJ1-1
clone size: -
V gene: TRBV24-1
CDR3 protein: CATSVAGGTEAFF

J gene: TRBJ2-7
clone size: few
V gene: TRBV4-1
CDR3 protein: CASSQPGKRDEQYF